These 9 T cell receptor beta chains share one sample of origin, sequenced in a study of T cells in women clearing cervical HPV infection. Profiled with immunoSEQ multiplex PCR; TCRdb holds only in-frame clones, not every one. The sample holds approximately 35,000 clones. Material: blood buffy coat. The receptors stem from a woman between 18 and 70 years old with a cervical HPV16 infection that either progressed to CIN3+ or cleared (not recorded which).

Details on this clone: The read falls 3 residues short of the CDR3 end, and the missing part is taken from the germline J gene. This rearrangement joins TRBV4-2 to TRBJ2-7; 7 bases are a match to TRBD1. CDR1 and CDR2 (germline): LGHNA, YNFKEQ. This CDR3 region has 16 residues. Losses at the gene ends were 4 bases for V and 4 bases for J; bases not matched to a gene: 13. Incomplete CDR3 DNA: TGTGCCAGCAGCCCATTAAACAGGGGTGGCTATTACGAG. It translates to CASSPLNRGGYYE. The whole CDR3 is CASSPLNRGGYYEQYF.

As regards this clone: The read ends 3 residues before the CDR3 terminus; that terminus is restored from the germline J gene. The J gene is TRBJ1-5, the V gene TRBV19; D is uncertain. V dropped 1 base and J dropped 5 bases, with 6 bases sitting between them. Germline V lookup: CDR1 LNHDA, CDR2 SQIVND (reference sequence). The CDR3 totals 13 residues. The part of the CDR3 DNA that was read is TGTGCCAGTAGTATAGGTACGGATCAGCCC. Encoded protein: CASSIGTDQP. The complete CDR3 reads CASSIGTDQPQHF.

As for this clone: Sequencing ends 3 residues short of the CDR3 end; the germline J gene provides the rest. V usage is TRBV19 and J usage is TRBJ1-5, with 9 nucleotides matching TRBD1. The V gene end was trimmed by 3 bases and the J gene end by 5 bases; junction bases not matched to a gene: 2. Germline values: CDR1 LNHDA, CDR2 SQIVND (reference sequence). The CDR3 is 14 residues long. CDR3 loop: CASSMGQGYQPQHF. CDR3 DNA (partial): TGTGCCAGTAGTATGGGACAGGGCTATCAGCCC.

In regard to this clone: Read sequence stops 3 residues before the CDR3 end, and the germline J gene provides the missing end. This chain links TRBV2 with TRBJ1-5, with D maybe TRBD1 (5 bases). The V and J ends lost 7 bases and 2 bases respectively, with 12 bases between them. CDR3 length: 14 residues. Germline CDR1 is SNHLY and CDR2 is FYNNEI. CDR3 bases read: TGTGCCAGCAAGGTAGGGGTTGGCAATCAGCCC. Translating it yields CASKVGVGNQP. The full CDR3 is CASKVGVGNQPQHF.

Concerning this clone: With the read ending 3 residues before the CDR3 end, the germline J gene is used to fill in that end. The gene calls are TRBV2 and TRBJ1-2; 7 bases are shared with TRBD1. Germline CDR1 and CDR2: SNHLY and FYNNEI. The CDR3 totals 14 residues. Germline trimming cut 7 bases from V and 6 bases from J; bases unmatched to any gene: 11. The CDR3 here is CASTLATGRDGYTF. CDR3 bases read: TGTGCCAGCACCCTCGCGACAGGGCGGGATGGC. Using reference TRBV2 and TRBJ1-2 for the parts outside the CDR3, the full variable domain is EPEVTQTPSHQVTQMGQEVILRCVPISNHLYFYWYRQILGQKVEFLVSFYNNEISEKSEIFDDQFSVERPDGSNFTLKIRSTKLEDSAMYFCASTLATGRDGYTFGSGTRLTVV.

The sequenced part of the CDR3 DNA is TGTGCCAGCAGCTTCATACCCCGGGACAGGGGTGAAAAA. Protein: CASSFIPRDRGEK. The CDR3 as a whole reads CASSFIPRDRGEKLFF. This chain joins TRBV7-6 and TRBJ1-4, with 10 bases matching TRBD1. The read terminates 3 residues ahead of where the CDR3 ends, so the germline J gene completes it. CDR3 length equals 16 residues. V shed 3 bases, J shed 7 bases, and the junction held 8 bases outside the gene matches. Germline V gene data show CDR1 as SGHVS and CDR2 as FNYEAQ.

The CDR3 region is CASSSPGQGDGNEQFF. The CDR3 DNA, read in part, is TGTGCCAGCAGTTCTCCGGGACAGGGGGATGGCAATGAG. The rearrangement joins TRBV28 to TRBJ2-1, with 11 positions matching TRBD1. The read gets to within 3 residues of the CDR3 end, and the germline J gene fills in the rest. J was trimmed by 6 bases and V by 4 bases; bases with no gene match: 8. CDR1 and CDR2 (germline): MDHEN, SYDVKM. The CDR3 sequence is 16 residues long.

The CDR3 sequence: CASSSGQGGNTIYF. CDR3 bases read: TGTGCCAGCTCATCTGGACAGGGTGGAAACACC. The V and J genes are TRBV18 and TRBJ1-3, with TRBD1 identical over 8 bases. Coverage ceases 3 residues before the CDR3 finishes, and the germline J gene fills in the end. The CDR3 is 14 residues long. V dropped 5 bases and J dropped 3; count of bases not matched to a gene: 3. Germline CDR1 is KGHSH and CDR2 is LQKENI.

Of note for this clone: The read terminates 3 residues ahead of where the CDR3 ends, so the germline J gene completes it. The chain recombines TRBV7-3 with TRBJ2-2; 8 nucleotides match TRBD1. Germline values: CDR1 SGHTA, CDR2 FQGTGA. The CDR3 covers 14 residues. V gave up 5 bases and J gave up 4 bases; unmatched junction bases: 3. CDR3 bases read: TGTGCCAGCAGCCAAACAGGGGGCACCGGGGAG. This encodes CASSQTGGTGE. The whole CDR3 protein is CASSQTGGTGELFF.